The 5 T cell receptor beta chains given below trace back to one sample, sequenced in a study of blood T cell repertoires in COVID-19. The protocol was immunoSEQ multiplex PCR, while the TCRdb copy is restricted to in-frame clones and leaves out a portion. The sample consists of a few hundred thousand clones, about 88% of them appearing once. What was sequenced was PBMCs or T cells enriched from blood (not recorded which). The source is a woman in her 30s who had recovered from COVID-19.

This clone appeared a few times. DNA for the CDR3: TGTGCCAGCAGCACTATGACGGAGTACGAGCAGTTCTTC. Its protein is CASSTMTEYEQFF. V gene TRBV27 combines with J gene TRBJ2-1, with D unclear. This CDR3 region has 13 residues. V was clipped by 6 bases and J by 10 bases, with 16 bases between them. Germline lookup yields CDR1 MNHEY and CDR2 SMNVEV (reference sequence).

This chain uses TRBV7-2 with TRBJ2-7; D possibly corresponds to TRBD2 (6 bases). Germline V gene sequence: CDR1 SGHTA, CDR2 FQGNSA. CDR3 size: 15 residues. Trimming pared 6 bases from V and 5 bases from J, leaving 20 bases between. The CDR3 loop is CASRLAPRAWDEQYF. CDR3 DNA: TGTGCCAGCAGACTAGCCCCGAGGGCGTGGGACGAGCAGTACTTC.

The CDR3 bases are TGTGCCAGCTCACAAACAGGGCCGGGCAATTCACCCCTCCACTTT. This codes for CASSQTGPGNSPLHF. The chain joins TRBV18 to TRBJ1-6; TRBD1 might be the D (6 bases). Germline-derived CDR1 and CDR2 are KGHSH and LQKENI. The CDR3 runs to 15 residues. V lost 4 bases and J 7 bases, leaving 14 bases between the germline ends.

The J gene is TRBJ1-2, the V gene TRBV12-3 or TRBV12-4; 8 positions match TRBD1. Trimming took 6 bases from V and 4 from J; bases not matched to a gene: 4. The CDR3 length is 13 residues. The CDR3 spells CASSPDRAYGYTF. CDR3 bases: TGTGCCAGCAGCCCGGACAGGGCCTATGGCTACACCTTC.

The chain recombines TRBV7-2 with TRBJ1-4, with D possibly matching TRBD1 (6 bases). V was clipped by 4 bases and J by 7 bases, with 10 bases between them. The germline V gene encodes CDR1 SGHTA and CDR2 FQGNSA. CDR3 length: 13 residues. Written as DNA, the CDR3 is TGTGCCAGCAGCTCGGACAGACGTGAAAAACTGTTTTTT. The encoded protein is CASSSDRREKLFF.